This T cell receptor (beta chain) was observed in a study of cytomegalovirus exposure and HLA in healthy donors. The PCR made use of 60 Vbeta and 13 Jbeta primers. Profiling relied on immunoSEQ multiplex PCR, and the TCRdb table lists in-frame clones only, not all of them. The sample holds around 31,000 clones; more than 55% are singletons and the top ten take roughly 42%. The CDR3 runs 14 residues. Looked up from germline, CDR1 is SGHTA and CDR2 is FQGTGA. J was trimmed by 11 bases and V by 5 bases; bases with no gene match: 12. This TCR was recovered from a male donor in good health and CMV-seropositive. The sequenced sample was PBMCs. The gene calls are TRBV7-3 and TRBJ2-3; the match to TRBD2 covers 8 bases. CDR3 loop: CASSPARAAGEQYF. Written as DNA, the CDR3 is TGTGCCAGCAGCCCCGCACGTGCAGCGGGGGAGCAGTATTTT.